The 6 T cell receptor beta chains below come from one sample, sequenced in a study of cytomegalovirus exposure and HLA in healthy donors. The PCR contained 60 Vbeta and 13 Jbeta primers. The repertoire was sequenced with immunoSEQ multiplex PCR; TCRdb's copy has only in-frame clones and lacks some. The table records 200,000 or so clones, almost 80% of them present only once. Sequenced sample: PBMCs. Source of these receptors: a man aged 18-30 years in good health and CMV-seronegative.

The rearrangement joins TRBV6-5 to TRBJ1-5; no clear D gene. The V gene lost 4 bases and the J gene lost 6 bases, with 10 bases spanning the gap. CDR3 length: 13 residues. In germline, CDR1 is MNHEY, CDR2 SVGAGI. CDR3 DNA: TGTGCCAGCAGTTCCGTCAGAGGTCAGCCCCAGCATTTT. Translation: CASSSVRGQPQHF.

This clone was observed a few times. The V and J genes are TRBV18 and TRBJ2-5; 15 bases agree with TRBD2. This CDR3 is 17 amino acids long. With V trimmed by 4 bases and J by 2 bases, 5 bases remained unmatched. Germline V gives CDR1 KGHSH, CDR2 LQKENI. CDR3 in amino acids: CASSLGLAGGLQETQYF. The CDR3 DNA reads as TGTGCCAGCTCACTCGGACTAGCGGGGGGGCTACAAGAGACCCAGTACTTC.

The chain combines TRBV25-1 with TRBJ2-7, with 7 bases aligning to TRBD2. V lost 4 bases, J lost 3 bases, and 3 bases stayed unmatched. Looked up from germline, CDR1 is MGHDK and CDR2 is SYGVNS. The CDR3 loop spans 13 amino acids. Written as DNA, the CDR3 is TGTGCCAGCAGTGGGGTAGCGGGCTACGAGCAGTACTTC. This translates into CASSGVAGYEQYF.

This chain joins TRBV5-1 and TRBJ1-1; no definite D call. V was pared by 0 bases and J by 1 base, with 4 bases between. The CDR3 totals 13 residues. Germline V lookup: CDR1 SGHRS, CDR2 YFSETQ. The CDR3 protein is CASSLVANTEAFF. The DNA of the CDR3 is TGCGCCAGCAGCTTGGTGGCGAACACTGAAGCTTTCTTT.

The CDR3 protein is CASSGLASTDTQYF. CDR3 DNA sequence: TGTGCCAGCAGTGGACTAGCCAGCACAGATACGCAGTATTTT. The chain is built from TRBV25-1 and TRBJ2-3, with 7 positions matching TRBD2. The CDR3 loop spans 14 amino acids. The junction had 1 base not matched to a gene; V was cut back by 4 bases and J by 0 bases. Germline V CDR1 and CDR2: MGHDK, SYGVNS.

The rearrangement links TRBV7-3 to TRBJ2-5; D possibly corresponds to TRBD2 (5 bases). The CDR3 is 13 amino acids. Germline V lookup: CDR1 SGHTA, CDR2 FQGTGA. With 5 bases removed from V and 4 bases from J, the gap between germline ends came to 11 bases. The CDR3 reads CASSGPGIETQYF. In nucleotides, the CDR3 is TGTGCCAGCAGCGGACCCGGGATAGAGACCCAGTACTTC.